This entry describes one T cell receptor beta chain. Antigen unknown. The sample belongs to a study of blood T cells in healthy people across ages. Findings and caveats of the study: Naive and antigen-experienced cells were not separated, limiting conclusive comparison.

There are 16 residues in the CDR3. Between the trimmed V and J ends, which lost 4 bases and 3 bases, there was a span of 19 bases. Germline V gene lookup returns CDR1 SGDLS and CDR2 YYNGEE. Primed by a sample-barcoded 5' primer and a J-beta primer mix, a second PCR proceeded for roughly 7 to 11 cycles. All cDNA molecules were each tagged by a template-switch adaptor with 12 random nucleotides. TCRdb re-analysed the 5' RACE reads in MiXCR, keeping a single row per CDR3 protein. The sample carries some 780,000 distinct CDR3 sequences, 56% recorded once. This TCR came from a man aged 40-55 years in good health. V gene TRBV9 combines with J gene TRBJ1-2, with D uncertain. Sequencing input: blood. The CDR3 sequence: CASSWFAGRAHYGYTF. The CDR3, as DNA: TGTGCCAGCAGCTGGTTTGCCGGCAGAGCACACTATGGCTACACCTTC. Combining the CDR3 with reference TRBV9 and TRBJ1-2 gives the whole variable domain DSGVTQTPKHLITATGQRVTLRCSPRSGDLSVYWYQQSLDQGLQFLIQYYNGEERAKGNILERFSAQQFPDLHSELNLSSLELGDSALYFCASSWFAGRAHYGYTFGSGTRLTVV.